Here is one T cell receptor (beta chain) with its context. As yet, its antigen is unknown. The method was immunoSEQ multiplex PCR; TCRdb's version includes in-frame clones alone and lacks a portion of them. The sample shows approximately 180,000 clones, 86% of them seen only once. The sample originates from a study of cytomegalovirus exposure and HLA in healthy donors. Study observations and caveats: Among TCR beta chains, those listed as cytomegalovirus-associated numbered more than 150.

The germline CDR1 and CDR2 sequences are MGHRA and YSYEKL. CDR3 length: 15 amino acids. V lost 4 bases, J lost 5 bases, and 14 bases lay in between. The sample taken for sequencing was PBMCs. The V call is TRBV4-1, the J call TRBJ1-4, with a weak D call TRBD1 (6 bases). This TCR was recovered from a young woman in good health and CMV-seronegative. The CDR3 bases are TGCGCCAGCAGCCTCCGGACAGTCAACAATGAAAAACTGTTTTTT. Protein: CASSLRTVNNEKLFF.